This TCR beta chain was sequenced during a study of regulatory T cells in long-lasting Graves disease. Regarding the study as a whole: Researchers examined only peripheral blood and not thyroid tissue.

Specified time point: newly diagnosed GD, antithyroid drugs for less than 3 months. Generation of the TCR library employed RNA extracted from PBMCs. About this clonotype: The antigen is unknown.

Arm-PCR of CDR3 regions and iRepertoire HTBI primers were the basis on which TCR beta libraries were built. TCRdb reprocessed the multiplex PCR reads with MiXCR, giving one entry per CDR3 protein. The sample carries 200,000 to 300,000 distinct CDR3 sequences, 20% recorded once. Germline loops: CDR1 MGHRA, CDR2 YSYEKL. The CDR3 loop spans 18 amino acids. Deletions cut 0 bases from V and 7 bases from J, with 24 bases between. V is TRBV4-1 and J is TRBJ2-5; the D is unclear. This sequence originates from a female donor with Graves disease. Sequencing was performed on peripheral blood mononuclear cells (PBMCs), taken at new diagnosis, from a patient treated with antithyroid drugs. The CDR3 sequence is CASSQDGPTANLAATQYF. CDR3 DNA: TGCGCCAGCAGCCAAGATGGGCCAACGGCCAACCTGGCAGCGACCCAGTACTTC.